One and the same sample provided the 31 T cell receptor beta chains below, sequenced in a study of cytotoxic CD8 clonotypes in ibrutinib-treated CLL. TCRdb's table, derived via immunoSEQ multiplex PCR, lists solely in-frame clones and lacks some. The profile shows under 200,000 clones, 81% of them singletons. The sample consisted of PBMCs, taken after 12 months of ibrutinib treatment. These receptors came from a human donor with chronic lymphocytic leukemia.

This clone was seen only a few times. This rearrangement joins TRBV10-3 to TRBJ1-2; the D gene is possibly TRBD1 (5 bases). From germline, CDR1 is ENHRY and CDR2 SYGVKD. The CDR3 runs 13 residues. Trimming took 4 bases from V and 3 from J, leaving 9 bases between them. CDR3 in DNA: TGTGCCATCAGTGTCCAGGGTGACTATGGCTACACCTTC. It codes for CAISVQGDYGYTF.

The chain recombines TRBV7-9 with TRBJ1-1; the D is unclear. Trimming removed 4 bases from V and 8 bases from J, with 17 bases in between. The CDR3 extends over 14 amino acids. CDR1 is SEHNR, CDR2 FQNEAQ, per germline (reference sequence). The CDR3 here is CASSSTPGREEAFF. CDR3 DNA: TGTGCCAGCAGCTCAACTCCCGGACGGGAAGAAGCTTTCTTT.

The chain's CDR3 is CASSNSGGANTETQYF. In nucleotides, the CDR3 is TGCGCCAGCAGCAATAGCGGGGGGGCCAATACCGAGACCCAGTACTTC. The chain joins TRBV5-1 to TRBJ2-5; TRBD2 matches 11 bases. CDR1 SGHRS and CDR2 YFSETQ come from the germline V gene. CDR3 length equals 16 residues. With V trimmed by 4 bases and J by 5 bases, 10 bases remained unmatched.

The CDR3 sequence: CASSYLGQGEGYTF. The CDR3 DNA follows: TGTGCCAGCAGTTATCTCGGACAGGGCGAGGGCTACACCTTC. The chain links TRBV6-5 to TRBJ1-2; 8 positions agree with TRBD1. The trim removed 3 bases at V and 8 bases at J, leaving 8 bases unmatched. Germline values: CDR1 MNHEY, CDR2 SVGAGI. The CDR3 has 14 amino acids.

A single count supports this clone. The chain has TRBV5-1 and TRBJ1-6; D unclear. The CDR3 has 16 amino acids. V was shortened by 0 bases and J by 6 bases, with 13 bases between the two germline ends. Per the germline V gene, CDR1 is SGHRS and CDR2 is YFSETQ. The CDR3 loop reads CASSLGPGSGNSPLHF. DNA for the CDR3: TGCGCCAGCAGCTTGGGTCCGGGGTCGGGTAATTCACCCCTCCACTTT. Full variable domain (remainder filled in from reference TRBV5-1 and TRBJ1-6): KAGVTQTPRYLIKTRGQQVTLSCSPISGHRSVSWYQQTPGQGLQFLFEYFSETQRNKGNFPGRFSGRQFSNSRSEMNVSTLELGDSALYLCASSLGPGSGNSPLHFGNGTRLTVT.

The chain uses TRBV4-3 and TRBJ2-7; no clear D gene. This CDR3 has 14 amino acids. Trimming stripped 1 base from V and 1 base from J, with 8 bases between. Germline V gives CDR1 LGHNA, CDR2 YSLEER. The CDR3 loop is CASSQGGRSYEQYF. The CDR3 coding sequence is TGCGCCAGCAGCCAAGGCGGCAGGTCCTACGAGCAGTACTTC.

This chain uses TRBV27 with TRBJ1-2, with no clear D. Germline V lookup: CDR1 MNHEY, CDR2 SMNVEV (reference sequence). CDR3 length: 16 amino acids. V was clipped by 4 bases and J by 0 bases, with 15 bases between them. This chain's CDR3 is CASSWRGGRANYGYTF. The CDR3 nucleotides read TGTGCCAGCAGTTGGCGGGGAGGACGGGCTAACTATGGCTACACCTTC.

The chain carries TRBV19 and TRBJ2-7; 9 bases agree with TRBD2. The germline V gene has CDR1 LNHDA and CDR2 SQIVND (reference sequence). The CDR3 is 16 amino acids. V lost 1 base to trimming and J lost 4 bases; unmatched junction nucleotides: 8. CDR3 sequence (DNA): TGTGCCAGTAGTATAGCATCGACTAGCGGTTCGTACGAGCAGTACTTC. Its translation: CASSIASTSGSYEQYF.

The chain recombines TRBV7-3 with TRBJ1-6; D gene ambiguous. Germline CDR1 reads SGHTA; CDR2 reads FQGTGA. CDR3 length: 14 amino acids. Trimming pared 2 bases from V and 7 bases from J, leaving 9 bases between. The CDR3 sequence: CASSLGFQNSPLHF. The CDR3 DNA is TGTGCCAGCAGCTTAGGTTTCCAGAATTCACCCCTCCACTTT.

This sequence joins TRBV7-2 and TRBJ1-2; D is uncertain. The CDR3 runs to 13 residues. V was shortened by 1 base and J by 3 bases, with 6 bases between the two germline ends. Germline V lookup: CDR1 SGHTA, CDR2 FQGNSA. CDR3 in DNA: TGTGCCAGCAGCTTAGAGGGTCACTATGGCTACACCTTC. Protein: CASSLEGHYGYTF.

V usage is TRBV7-2 and J usage is TRBJ2-7, with D hard to call. The V end was cut by 5 bases, the J end by 2 bases, with 10 bases between. CDR3 length: 13 amino acids. The germline V gene has CDR1 SGHTA and CDR2 FQGNSA. The CDR3 DNA reads as TGTGCCAGCAGCACCGACCTTCCCTACGAGCAGTACTTC. Translated, it gives CASSTDLPYEQYF. Full variable domain (missing parts from reference TRBV7-2 and TRBJ2-7): GAGVSQSPSNKVTEKGKDVELRCDPISGHTALYWYRQSLGQGLEFLIYFQGNSAPDKSGLPSDRFSAERTGGSVSTLTIQRTQQEDSAVYLCASSTDLPYEQYFGPGTRLTVT.

This clone was observed a single time. The chain combines TRBV18 with TRBJ1-5, with a tentative D call TRBD1 (5 bases). Between the trimmed V and J ends, which lost 2 bases and 3 bases, there was a span of 20 bases. The CDR3 is made up of 18 amino acids. Germline assignment: CDR1 KGHSH and CDR2 LQKENI. The CDR3 DNA follows: TGTGCCAGCTCACCAATCAGACAGAAAGACCAAGACAATCAGCCCCAGCATTTT. Translation: CASSPIRQKDQDNQPQHF.

The chain combines TRBV21-1 with TRBJ1-3; the table's D call TRBD1 went unverified against the DNA. TRBV21-1 is noted as a pseudogene. The CDR3 is 16 residues long. CDR3: CASSKMRGQGQNTIYF. CDR3 nucleotide sequence: TGTGCCAGCAGCAAAATGAGAGGACAGGGGCAGAACACCATATATTTT.

This clone was seen a handful of times. The rearrangement uses TRBV10-3 and TRBJ2-7, with 7 bases aligning to TRBD1. The CDR3 contains 15 residues. Looked up from germline, CDR1 is ENHRY and CDR2 is SYGVKD. Trimming at V came to 10 bases and at J to 0 bases, leaving 12 bases not matched to a gene. CDR3: CATGGPTPSSYEQYF. As DNA, the CDR3 is TGTGCCACAGGGGGTCCGACACCTAGCTCCTACGAGCAGTACTTC.

This clone was seen just once. The chain recombines TRBV11-3 with TRBJ2-7, with TRBD1 matching over 8 bases. The CDR3 runs to 13 residues. Germline V gene sequence: CDR1 SGHNT, CDR2 YENEEA. V trimming: 3 bases; J trimming: 3 bases; junction bases outside the gene matches: 1. CDR3 amino acids: CASSLDRVYEQYF. In DNA, the CDR3 is TGTGCCAGCAGCTTGGACAGGGTCTACGAGCAGTACTTC.

V usage is TRBV27 and J usage is TRBJ1-3, with a possible D match to TRBD1 (6 bases). Germline V gives CDR1 MNHEY, CDR2 SMNVEV (reference sequence). Trimming left V 2 bases short and J 2 bases short, with 10 bases between. CDR3 length equals 15 residues. This chain's CDR3 is CASSLRAGAGNTIYF. The DNA for the CDR3 is TGTGCCAGCAGTTTAAGGGCAGGGGCTGGAAACACCATATATTTT.

The genes are TRBV11-1 and TRBJ2-3, with 10 positions matching TRBD2. The CDR3 has 18 amino acids. CDR1 is SGHAT, CDR2 FQDESV, per germline (reference sequence). V was pared by 5 bases and J by 2 bases, with 13 bases of the junction left unmatched. The CDR3 region is CASSRLAGASRVTDTQYF. CDR3 in DNA: TGTGCCAGCAGCAGGCTAGCGGGAGCATCGAGAGTCACAGATACGCAGTATTTT.

The V call is TRBV4-2, the J call TRBJ1-2; 7 bases are a match to TRBD1. The CDR3 covers 16 residues. Germline V lookup: CDR1 LGHNA, CDR2 YNFKEQ. With 1 base clipped from V and 4 bases from J, the junction kept 9 bases outside the gene matches. The CDR3 loop is CASSQGLDRNRYGYTF. CDR3 bases: TGTGCCAGCAGCCAAGGCCTGGACAGGAACCGCTATGGCTACACCTTC.

This clone was counted a few times. The genes are TRBV7-8 and TRBJ1-2; D might be TRBD1 (6 bases). Deletions cut 4 bases from V and 4 bases from J, with 7 bases between. The germline CDR1 and CDR2 sequences are SGHVS and FQNEAQ. The CDR3 runs to 12 residues. The CDR3: CASSSGAYGYTF. The CDR3, as DNA: TGTGCCAGCAGCTCAGGGGCCTATGGCTACACCTTC.

The chain has TRBV5-1 and TRBJ2-7, with D perhaps matching TRBD2 (5 bases). CDR1 is SGHRS and CDR2 is YFSETQ in the germline V gene. The V end was cut by 0 bases, the J end by 7 bases, with 14 bases between. The CDR3 has 14 amino acids. CDR3: CASSLERGSLEQYF. As DNA, the CDR3 is TGCGCCAGCAGCTTGGAACGGGGATCGTTGGAGCAGTACTTC.

V and J are TRBV11-2 and TRBJ2-7, with TRBD1 matching over 9 bases. V was pared by 1 base and J by 7 bases, with 20 bases of the junction left unmatched. The CDR3 length is 19 residues. Germline CDR1 is SGHAT and CDR2 is FQNNGV. CDR3 in DNA: TGTGCCAGCAGCTTAGTGTGGGGACAGGGATTGAGACCTGCCCCTGAGCAGTACTTC. Its translation: CASSLVWGQGLRPAPEQYF.

V usage is TRBV2 and J usage is TRBJ2-7, with 7 nucleotides matching TRBD1. The CDR3 runs 15 residues. V dropped 5 bases and J dropped 10; count of bases not matched to a gene: 17. Germline CDR1 is SNHLY and CDR2 is FYNNEI. DNA for the CDR3: TGTGCCAGCAGTCCCTGGGGGACAGACACCGAGCCCCAGTACTTC. Translation gives CASSPWGTDTEPQYF.

The genes are TRBV6-5 and TRBJ1-1; possibly TRBD1 for D (6 bases). V was trimmed by 6 bases and J by 7 bases, leaving 18 bases between them. The CDR3 is made up of 14 amino acids. The germline V gene has CDR1 MNHEY and CDR2 SVGAGI. DNA for the CDR3: TGTGCCAGCAGGATCCGGGACATCACAATTGAAGCTTTCTTT. Protein product: CASRIRDITIEAFF.

The J gene is TRBJ1-1, the V gene TRBV6-5; D perhaps matches TRBD1 (5 bases). V was clipped by 2 bases and J by 0 bases, with 10 bases between them. The length of the CDR3 is 15 residues. The germline V gene encodes CDR1 MNHEY and CDR2 SVGAGI. In nucleotides, the CDR3 is TGTGCCAGCAGTTACCAGGGAGGCATGAACACTGAAGCTTTCTTT. Protein: CASSYQGGMNTEAFF.

In this sample, this clone turned up once. The chain links TRBV13 to TRBJ1-2; tentatively, D is TRBD1 (5 bases). Germline V gene data show CDR1 as PRHDT and CDR2 as FYEKMQ (reference sequence). The CDR3 is made up of 13 amino acids. V was clipped by 3 bases and J by 4 bases, with 9 bases between them. The CDR3 protein is CASSLRGLYGYTF. The CDR3 bases are TGTGCCAGCAGCTTGAGGGGCCTCTATGGCTACACCTTC.

The V and J genes are TRBV13 and TRBJ2-7, with D hard to call. V dropped 6 bases and J dropped 6 bases, with 12 bases sitting between them. The length of the CDR3 is 12 residues. The germline CDR1 and CDR2 sequences are PRHDT and FYEKMQ (reference sequence). CDR3 nucleotides: TGTGCCAGCAGTTTCTACGGGCGCGAGCAGTACTTC. Translated: CASSFYGREQYF.

CDR3 bases: TGTGCCAGTAGTATAGATTCCGGGGGGGCCAACGTCCTGACTTTC. Its protein is CASSIDSGGANVLTF. The V and J genes are TRBV19 and TRBJ2-6; D gene unclear. The V gene lost 0 bases and the J gene lost 4 bases, with 7 bases spanning the gap. Germline-derived CDR1 and CDR2 are LNHDA and SQIVND (reference sequence). The CDR3 sequence is 15 residues long.

This chain links TRBV7-6 with TRBJ2-2; tentatively, D is TRBD1 or TRBD2 (5 bases each). The V gene lost 4 bases and the J gene lost 4 bases, with 16 bases spanning the gap. In germline, CDR1 is SGHVS, CDR2 FNYEAQ. The CDR3 is 16 amino acids. The CDR3, as DNA: TGTGCCAGCAGCTACCTAACCGGGACCACCACCGGGGAGCTGTTTTTT. Translating it yields CASSYLTGTTTGELFF.

The chain employs TRBV4-2 and TRBJ2-3; D unclear. This CDR3 comprises 11 residues. Trimming cost V 6 bases and J 2 bases, with 3 bases left between them. Germline V CDR1 and CDR2: LGHNA, YNFKEQ. This chain's CDR3 is CASRATDTQYF. The CDR3 region has the DNA TGTGCCAGCAGGGCCACAGATACGCAGTATTTT.

In DNA, the CDR3 is TGTGCCAGCAGCTTGCGGTTCGAGGACGGGCAGTATTTT. Amino acids: CASSLRFEDGQYF. This chain connects TRBV5-6 to TRBJ2-3, with no clear D. Germline V gene sequence: CDR1 SGHDT, CDR2 YYEEEE. The CDR3 has 13 amino acids. Trimming took 1 base from V and 11 from J, leaving 14 bases between them.

This clone showed up just once. This chain connects TRBV6-6 to TRBJ2-7; TRBD2 matches 8 bases. V gave up 5 bases and J gave up 7 bases; unmatched junction bases: 10. This CDR3 is built from 14 residues. Looked up from germline, CDR1 is MNHNY and CDR2 is SVGAGI (reference sequence). The CDR3 region is CASSSRREAVEQYF. The CDR3 nucleotides are TGTGCCAGCAGTAGCCGGCGGGAGGCCGTAGAGCAGTACTTC.